This TCR beta chain was documented in a study of blood T cell repertoires in COVID-19. Looking at the study overall: The United States, Italy and Spain provided the acute and convalescent COVID-19 samples. Sources were T cells, B-cell-depleted T cells, or PBMCs; the material itself was cDNA or gDNA.

With respect to this clone: Germline and junction disagree at one end, which may indicate a read error.

This CDR3 is built from 13 residues. Germline V gives CDR1 LGHDT, CDR2 YNNKEL (reference sequence). Methods used by the authors: How many nucleated cells were present was estimated from reference gene primer amplification. The assay was immunoSEQ multiplex PCR, and TCRdb's table has in-frame clones only and misses some. V, J and clone size are taken as reported in that table, and D and trimming were inferred from the DNA itself. The sample yields 120,000 to 150,000 clones, roughly 85% seen once. This chain connects TRBV3-1 (or the pseudogene TRBV3-2) to TRBJ2-3; possibly TRBD2 for D (7 bases). The TCR originated in a man between 45 and 60 years old with acute or convalescent COVID-19. The material sequenced was peripheral blood. CDR3 sequence (DNA): TGTGCCAGCAGCCAGGGGGGCGGGGGATACGCAGTATTT. It specifies CASSQGGGGYAVF.